The sequence of this T cell receptor beta chain was determined in a study of blood T cell repertoires in COVID-19. About the research overall: Material from acute and convalescent COVID-19 was sourced from the United States, Italy and Spain. T cells, B-cell-depleted T cells, or PBMCs provided the cDNA or gDNA that served as material.

As originally analysed: Using reference gene primer amplification, nucleated cell counts were estimated. Sequenced by immunoSEQ multiplex PCR; TCRdb stores in-frame clones only, minus some. The V and J calls and clone size are taken from that table; D and trimming were inferred from the DNA. The sample holds 290,000 or so clones, around 85% seen once. The clonotype comes from a man over 45 with active or convalescent COVID-19. Sequencing was done on a sample of peripheral blood.

The CDR3 loop reads CASSIEDRDNSPLHF. In DNA, the CDR3 is TGTGCCAGTAGTATTGAAGACAGGGACAATTCACCCCTCCACTTT. V gene TRBV19 combines with J gene TRBJ1-6; 7 bases are a match to TRBD1. The CDR3 consists of 15 residues. Germline V gene data show CDR1 as LNHDA and CDR2 as SQIVND (reference sequence). V shed 3 bases, J shed 7 bases, and the junction held 6 bases outside the gene matches.